A single sample gave rise to the 32 T cell receptor beta chains below, sequenced in a study of neurological immune-mediated disorders. One entry per CDR3 protein, called by TCRdb with MiXCR from the 5' RACE reads. In the table there are around 46,000 distinct CDR3 sequences, roughly 4.4% of which are singletons. Material: PBMCs. All receptors come from a woman aged 60-75 years with multiple sclerosis.

Ten or more counts support this clonotype. The chain is built from TRBV29-1 and TRBJ1-2; D gene uncertain. Trimming cost V 0 bases and J 8 bases, with 10 bases left between them. Germline V CDR1 and CDR2: SQVTM, ANQGSEA. The CDR3 consists of 12 residues. The CDR3 DNA follows: TGCAGCGTTGAAGATGGGGTCTCCGGCTACACCTTC. Protein: CSVEDGVSGYTF.

The chain has TRBV7-2 and TRBJ1-1, with 9 bases lining up with TRBD1. Unmatched junction bases numbered 2, after V lost 6 bases and J lost 0 bases. In germline, CDR1 is SGHTA, CDR2 FQGNSA. This CDR3 comprises 14 residues. In DNA, the CDR3 is TGTGCCAGCAGACAGGGGGCGATGAACACTGAAGCTTTCTTT. It yields the protein CASRQGAMNTEAFF.

This clonotype came up many times. V usage is TRBV5-1 and J usage is TRBJ2-3, with 9 bases matching TRBD2. From germline, CDR1 is SGHRS and CDR2 YFSETQ. J gave up 5 bases and V 3 bases, and 10 bases lay outside the gene matches. CDR3 length equals 16 residues. The CDR3 bases are TGCGCCAGCAGCTCAGTCGGCGGGAGGGCCGGAGATACGCAGTATTTT. Its translation is CASSSVGGRAGDTQYF.

This clonotype was found a few times. This chain links TRBV28 with TRBJ2-2; TRBD1 might be the D (6 bases). The germline CDR1 and CDR2 sequences are MDHEN and SYDVKM. The germline V and J ends were trimmed by 6 bases and 4 bases, with 9 bases remaining between them. The CDR3 is 13 amino acids. The CDR3, as DNA: TGTGCCAGCAGAGTGACAGGCACCGGGGAGCTGTTTTTT. It translates to CASRVTGTGELFF.

In its sample, this clonotype was seen a few times. The conserved closing phenylalanine or tryptophan is absent in this CDR3, likely reflecting a read error. The chain has TRBV20-1 and TRBJ2-5; TRBD2 agrees at 11 bases. The germline V gene encodes CDR1 DFQATT and CDR2 SNEGSKA (reference sequence). V gave up 2 bases and J gave up 2 bases; unmatched junction bases: 7. The CDR3 totals 16 residues. CDR3 amino acids: CSARHLAGGSQETQYC. The CDR3 DNA is TGCAGTGCTAGACACCTAGCGGGAGGATCACAAGAGACCCAGTACTGC.

This clonotype was counted many times. The V gene is TRBV6-1, the J gene TRBJ2-7, with 7 bases identical to TRBD1. The V segment lost 6 bases and the J segment 2 bases; nucleotides outside the gene matches: 4. Germline CDR1 MNHNS, CDR2 SASEGT. The CDR3 totals 13 residues. The CDR3 DNA reads as TGTGCCAGCAGGACCGGGACAGCCTACGAGCAGTACTTC. This codes for CASRTGTAYEQYF.

This clonotype was seen repeatedly, ten times or more. V and J are TRBV20-1 and TRBJ2-1, with D perhaps matching TRBD1 or TRBD2 (6 bases each). CDR3 length: 12 amino acids. Germline V gene lookup returns CDR1 DFQATT and CDR2 SNEGSKA (reference sequence). Trimming stripped 3 bases from V and 6 bases from J, with 9 bases between. As DNA, the CDR3 is TGCAGTGCTAGTCCGGGGGCCAATGAGCAGTTCTTC. This sequence encodes CSASPGANEQFF.

This clonotype was counted at least ten times. The chain recombines TRBV5-1 with TRBJ1-4; 11 positions agree with TRBD1. V lost 4 bases and J lost 6; bases outside the gene matches: 8. The CDR3 extends over 16 amino acids. Germline V gene sequence: CDR1 SGHRS, CDR2 YFSETQ. The CDR3, as DNA: TGCGCCAGCAGCCGAGGACAGGGGGCAATTTATGAAAAACTGTTTTTT. Its protein product is CASSRGQGAIYEKLFF.

This clonotype showed up many times. This chain connects TRBV20-1 to TRBJ1-4; no definite D call. Trimming removed 5 bases from V and 8 bases from J, with 18 bases in between. The CDR3 contains 14 residues. Per the germline V gene, CDR1 is DFQATT and CDR2 is SNEGSKA (reference sequence). The DNA of the CDR3 is TGCAGTGCTTCTGGCCCAGAAGGGCGGGAAAAACTGTTTTTT. Its protein is CSASGPEGREKLFF.

This clonotype was observed at least ten times. This rearrangement joins TRBV10-1 to TRBJ2-3; 9 nucleotides match TRBD2. Germline-derived CDR1 and CDR2 are WNHNN and SYGVQD (reference sequence). The CDR3 extends over 14 amino acids. V shed 3 bases and J 6 bases; nucleotides not matched to a gene: 4. CDR3 DNA sequence: TGCGCCAGCAGTGATGGGCTAGCGGGGGATACGCAGTATTTT. Protein product: CASSDGLAGDTQYF.

The chain combines TRBV7-3 with TRBJ1-5; D remains unclear. Trimming cost V 0 bases and J 6 bases, with 6 bases left between them. Per the germline V gene, CDR1 is SGHTA and CDR2 is FQGTGA. The CDR3 sequence is 13 residues long. The CDR3 DNA reads TGTGCCAGCAGCTTAACGAAGGGTCAGCCCCAGCATTTT. It yields the protein CASSLTKGQPQHF.

A remark on this clonotype: A single base separates this from a much larger clone, so it may be a read error. The conserved phenylalanine or tryptophan is not found at the CDR3 terminus, so this likely reflects a read error. The genes are TRBV2 and TRBJ1-2; a weak D match, TRBD1 (5 bases). Germline lookup yields CDR1 SNHLY and CDR2 FYNNEI. This CDR3 is built from 14 residues. Trimming stripped 6 bases from V and 0 bases from J, with 11 bases between. CDR3 amino acids: CASRLQETNYGYTV. CDR3 sequence (DNA): TGTGCCAGCAGATTACAGGAGACTAACTATGGCTACACCGTC.

This clonotype was seen repeatedly, ten times or more. The chain couples TRBV9 to TRBJ2-5; 9 bases are shared with TRBD1. Germline trimming cut 0 bases from V and 0 bases from J; bases unmatched to any gene: 0. CDR1 and CDR2 (germline): SGDLS, YYNGEE. This CDR3 region has 15 residues. The CDR3 spells CASSVGQGDQETQYF. DNA for the CDR3: TGTGCCAGCAGCGTAGGACAGGGGGACCAAGAGACCCAGTACTTC.

This clonotype has at least ten counts. The rearrangement links TRBV20-1 to TRBJ2-3; 9 bases align to TRBD2. Trimming at V came to 4 bases and at J to 1 base, leaving 9 bases not matched to a gene. The CDR3 runs to 16 residues. The germline V gene has CDR1 DFQATT and CDR2 SNEGSKA (reference sequence). In DNA, the CDR3 is TGCAGTGCTACAGCGGGAGGAGCGGTTGGCACAGATACGCAGTATTTT. Protein: CSATAGGAVGTDTQYF.

This clonotype was seen many times. This chain uses TRBV4-2 with TRBJ1-2; TRBD1 is a possible D gene (6 bases). CDR1 and CDR2 from the germline V gene are LGHNA and YNFKEQ. V was shortened by 0 bases and J by 8 bases, with 16 bases between the two germline ends. This CDR3 has 15 amino acids. CDR3 loop: CASSQDAGGAGGYTF. The CDR3 DNA reads TGTGCCAGCAGCCAAGATGCGGGGGGCGCGGGAGGCTACACCTTC.

This clonotype was seen ten or more times. This chain links TRBV29-1 with TRBJ2-2; D gene unclear. CDR1 is SQVTM and CDR2 is ANQGSEA in the germline V gene. CDR3 length equals 12 residues. V lost 7 bases to trimming and J lost 5 bases, with 11 bases between them. The CDR3 DNA is TGCAGCGCTGGAATGGGGACCGGGGAGCTGTTTTTT. This gives the protein CSAGMGTGELFF.

This clonotype was seen at least ten times. The chain uses TRBV3-1 and TRBJ2-3; 9 positions match TRBD2. CDR1 LGHDT and CDR2 YNNKEL come from the germline V gene (reference sequence). The trim removed 4 bases at V and 5 bases at J, leaving 4 bases unmatched. The CDR3 has 14 residues. CDR3 protein: CASSLREGLDTQYF. CDR3 coding DNA: TGTGCCAGCAGCCTGCGGGAGGGGTTAGATACGCAGTATTTT.

This clonotype has a count of ten or more. V usage is TRBV10-3 and J usage is TRBJ1-3; a possible D gene is TRBD1 (5 bases). Germline CDR1 reads ENHRY; CDR2 reads SYGVKD. Deletions cut 7 bases from V and 1 base from J, with 11 bases between. The CDR3 runs to 14 residues. CDR3 sequence (DNA): TGTGCCATCACCCCAGGGCAATCTGGAAACACCATATATTTT. Protein: CAITPGQSGNTIYF.

The table lists this clonotype with a count of one. The rearrangement joins TRBV7-9 to TRBJ1-4; possibly TRBD1 for D (5 bases). Germline CDR1 and CDR2: SEHNR and FQNEAQ (reference sequence). The CDR3 sequence is 14 residues long. Trimming took 7 bases from V and 8 from J, leaving 17 bases between them. In DNA, the CDR3 is TGTGCCAGCAACCTCGGGGGGGGTATAGAAAAACTGTTTTTT. Residues: CASNLGGGIEKLFF.

The table lists this clonotype with many counts. The chain recombines TRBV5-8 with TRBJ1-5, with D hard to call. V was clipped by 0 bases and J by 0 bases, with 10 bases between them. This CDR3 is 16 amino acids long. Germline values: CDR1 SGHTS, CDR2 YDEGEE. CDR3 loop: CASSLEQTYSNQPQHF. Written as DNA, the CDR3 is TGTGCCAGCAGCTTGGAACAGACGTATAGCAATCAGCCCCAGCATTTT. The variable domain in full, with the rest retrieved from reference TRBV5-8 and TRBJ1-5, is EAGVTQSPTHLIKTRGQQATLRCSPISGHTSVYWYQQALGLGLQFLLWYDEGEERNRGNFPPRFSGRQFPNYSSELNVNALELEDSALYLCASSLEQTYSNQPQHFGDGTRLSIL.

Many counts were recorded for this clonotype. This rearrangement joins TRBV11-2 to TRBJ2-5; 11 bases match TRBD2. Trimming at V came to 1 base and at J to 4 bases, leaving 8 bases not matched to a gene. Germline assignment: CDR1 SGHAT and CDR2 FQNNGV. The CDR3 has 17 residues. This chain's CDR3 is CASSLGILAGERETQYF. CDR3 DNA: TGTGCCAGCAGCTTAGGGATACTAGCGGGAGAGAGAGAGACCCAGTACTTC.

As regards this clonotype: This may come from a read error, since a much larger clone is one base off. Since the CDR3 does not end with the conserved phenylalanine or tryptophan, this likely comes from a read error. The J gene is TRBJ2-5, the V gene TRBV20-1; perhaps TRBD1 as D (5 bases). The V end was cut by 1 base, the J end by 7 bases, with 16 bases between. CDR1 is DFQATT, CDR2 SNEGSKA, per germline (reference sequence). The CDR3 is made up of 14 amino acids. The CDR3 DNA reads TGCAGTGCTAGAGGACCCAGGGCATGGGTGACCCAGTACTGC. Protein: CSARGPRAWVTQYC.

This clonotype was recorded a few times. The V call is TRBV20-1, the J call TRBJ2-3; 9 nucleotides match TRBD2. The CDR3 runs 15 residues. Per germline, CDR1 DFQATT and CDR2 SNEGSKA (reference sequence). The ends lost 0 bases at V and 4 bases at J; junction bases unmatched: 5. CDR3 DNA: TGCAGTGCTAGAGATCCCGCGGGAGGGTCAGATACGCAGTATTTT. It specifies CSARDPAGGSDTQYF.

This clonotype was seen repeatedly, ten times or more. The chain employs TRBV20-1 and TRBJ1-2, with D perhaps matching TRBD1 (6 bases). CDR3 length: 11 amino acids. Germline values: CDR1 DFQATT, CDR2 SNEGSKA (reference sequence). Trimming removed 8 bases at V and 4 bases at J, with 11 bases between. The CDR3 protein is CSSDRLYGYTF. The DNA for the CDR3 is TGCAGTTCCGACAGGCTCTATGGCTACACCTTC.

This clonotype was recorded many times. The CDR3 DNA sequence: TGTGCCAGCAGCTTAGCGTTGGGTAGCGGGGAGCTGTTTTTT. This sequence encodes CASSLALGSGELFF. The chain uses TRBV7-8 and TRBJ2-2; D ambiguous. The CDR3 loop spans 14 amino acids. The germline gives CDR1 SGHVS, CDR2 FQNEAQ. V was clipped by 0 bases and J by 7 bases, with 9 bases between them.

This clonotype appeared many times. The rearrangement joins TRBV12-3 or TRBV12-4 to TRBJ2-1; TRBD2 might be the D (5 bases). V was trimmed by 3 bases and J by 12 bases, leaving 9 bases between them. CDR3 length: 11 amino acids. The CDR3 loop is CASSFLALQFF. Here the CDR3 DNA reads TGTGCCAGCAGTTTTCTAGCTCTGCAGTTCTTC.

This clonotype was counted ten times or more. The rearrangement uses TRBV15 and TRBJ2-2; 11 bases are shared with TRBD2. Germline-derived CDR1 and CDR2 are LNHNV and YYDKDF (reference sequence). With V trimmed by 6 bases and J by 0 bases, 6 bases remained unmatched. The CDR3 consists of 17 residues. CDR3 residues: CATSIGLAGSNTGELFF. CDR3 nucleotides: TGTGCCACCAGTATCGGACTAGCGGGTTCGAACACCGGGGAGCTGTTTTTT.

The chain recombines TRBV9 with TRBJ2-7; the match to TRBD2 covers 8 bases. This CDR3 region has 16 residues. Germline values: CDR1 SGDLS, CDR2 YYNGEE. Trimming at V came to 0 bases and at J to 7 bases, leaving 12 bases not matched to a gene. In DNA form, the CDR3 reads TGTGCCAGCAGCGTAGTAGGTACTAGCGGCTTTGGGGAGCAGTACTTC. Translation gives CASSVVGTSGFGEQYF.

This clonotype came up a few times. The J gene is TRBJ2-3, the V gene TRBV30, with no clear D. The length of the CDR3 is 12 residues. V shed 0 bases and J shed 4 bases, with 5 bases lying between them. Germline CDR1 and CDR2: GTSNPN and SVGIG (reference sequence). Written as DNA, the CDR3 is TGTGCCTGGAGTGTAGCGCCAGATACGCAGTATTTT. Its translation: CAWSVAPDTQYF.

This clonotype appeared many times. The chain uses TRBV5-1 and TRBJ1-2; 8 nucleotides line up with TRBD1. The V and J ends lost 1 base and 7 bases, in that order; junction bases with no gene match: 9. CDR1 SGHRS and CDR2 YFSETQ come from the germline V gene. CDR3 length: 15 residues. CDR3 DNA sequence: TGCGCCAGCAGCTTGCTTACTGGACAGGGCGGTGGCTACACCTTC. This codes for CASSLLTGQGGGYTF.

This chain joins TRBV29-1 and TRBJ2-2, with 7 nucleotides matching TRBD1. J was trimmed by 0 bases and V by 7 bases; bases with no gene match: 5. CDR3 length: 14 amino acids. Per the germline V gene, CDR1 is SQVTM and CDR2 is ANQGSEA. The CDR3 loop is CSAQGGANTGELFF. Here the CDR3 DNA reads TGCAGCGCTCAAGGGGGCGCGAACACCGGGGAGCTGTTTTTT.

On this clonotype itself: Germline is not matched at one junction end, which may reflect a read error. The chain carries TRBV20-1 and TRBJ2-4; D remains unclear. The germline V gene encodes CDR1 DFQATT and CDR2 SNEGSKA (reference sequence). This CDR3 contains 13 residues. The CDR3 region is CSARGQAFDRFTF. CDR3 nucleotides: TGCAGTGCTAGAGGGCAGGCCTTCGACCGGTTCACTTTC.